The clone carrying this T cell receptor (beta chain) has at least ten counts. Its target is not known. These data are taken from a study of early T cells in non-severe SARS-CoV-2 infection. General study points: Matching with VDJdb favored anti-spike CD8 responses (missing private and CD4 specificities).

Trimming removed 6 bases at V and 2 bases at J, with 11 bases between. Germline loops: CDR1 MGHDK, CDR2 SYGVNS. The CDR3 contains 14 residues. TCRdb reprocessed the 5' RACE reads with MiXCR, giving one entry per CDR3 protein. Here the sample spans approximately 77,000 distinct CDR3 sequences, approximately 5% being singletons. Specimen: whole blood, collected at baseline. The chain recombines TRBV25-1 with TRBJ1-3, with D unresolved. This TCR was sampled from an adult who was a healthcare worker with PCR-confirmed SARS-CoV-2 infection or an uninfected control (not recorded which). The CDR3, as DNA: TGTGCCAGCAGCAATCATGGGGCTGGAAACACCATATATTTT. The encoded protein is CASSNHGAGNTIYF.